The rows below give T cell receptor beta chains drawn from one sample of a study of vaccination and CD4 T cells after COVID-19. Antigens for these TCRs are unknown. Using its own MiXCR run on the PCR reads, TCRdb lists one record per CDR3 protein. Here the sample spans approximately 11,000 distinct CDR3 sequences, around 20% being singletons. Sequenced here: CD4+ T cells from blood, cultured in vitro, sampled before SARS-CoV-2 vaccination. These receptors were taken from a human donor who received a COVID-19 vaccine. Each CDR3 is given with its conserved first and last residue. The order of the fields is J gene, V gene, D gene, clone size, CDR3 DNA, CDR3 protein. A D gene is named only where the DNA matches it firmly. Part of the rows lack a size; the others show once, few, many or a class for expanded clones.

>TRBJ2-2|TRBV11-2|NA|NA
TGTGCCAGCAGCTTAGGAAAGGGCGGGAACACCGGGGAGCTGTTTTTT
CASSLGKGGNTGELFF
>TRBJ1-2|TRBV25-1|NA|few
TGTGCCAGCAGTGGAAGGGGTGGACCCCTGGACTATGGCTACACCTTC
CASSGRGGPLDYGYTF
>TRBJ1-1|TRBV7-9|TRBD1|NA
TGTGCCAGCAGCTTTGACAGGGGAGCTTTCTTT
CASSFDRGAFF
>TRBJ1-4|TRBV20-1|NA|NA
TGCAGTGCTAGGCAGCCAACTAATGAAAAACTGTTTTTT
CSARQPTNEKLFF
>TRBJ1-1|TRBV15|NA|NA
TGTGCCACCAGCACAGGGAATATGAACACTGAAGCTTTCTTT
CATSTGNMNTEAFF
>TRBJ2-5|TRBV20-1|NA|NA
TGCAGTGCCAGTTCCCCTGGGGAGACCCAGTACTTC
CSASSPGETQYF
>TRBJ1-4|TRBV20-1|TRBD1|NA
TGCAGTGCTACTCCCACCGGGGACAGGGGGGAAAAACTGTTTTTT
CSATPTGDRGEKLFF
>TRBJ1-6|TRBV5-1|NA|NA
TGCGCCAGCAGCATACAGGGTGGGGCCTATAATTCACCCCTCCACTTT
CASSIQGGAYNSPLHF
>TRBJ2-6|TRBV24-1|TRBD1|few
TGTGCCACCAGCCCGGCCGGGACAGGATACTCTGGGGCCAACGTCCTGACTTTC
CATSPAGTGYSGANVLTF
>TRBJ2-1|TRBV25-1|NA|few
TGTGCCAGCAGTGACGGCCTACAAGAAGAGCAGTTCTTC
CASSDGLQEEQFF
>TRBJ1-2|TRBV6-5|TRBD1|few
TGTGCCAGCAGTTACGGACAGGGTCGGAGAGGCTACACCTTC
CASSYGQGRRGYTF
>TRBJ2-5|TRBV5-6|NA|NA
TGTGCCAGCAGCTTGGGGGCTACAGTGGAGACCCAGTACTTC
CASSLGATVETQYF
>TRBJ2-1|TRBV20-1|NA|NA
TGCAGTGCTAGAAACGTTCCCTACAATGAGCAGTTCTTC
CSARNVPYNEQFF
>TRBJ1-2|TRBV19|TRBD1|medium-sized
TGTGCCAGTACTAAGACAGGGGGCGTCGGCTACACCTTC
CASTKTGGVGYTF
>TRBJ2-7|TRBV18|TRBD1|NA
TGTGCCAGCTCCCTCGAGGGGGGGACAGGGTCCTACGAGCAGTACTTC
CASSLEGGTGSYEQYF
>TRBJ2-7|TRBV20-1|NA|few
TGCAGTGCTAGGCGGGACAGTTATTCCTACGAGCAGTACTTC
CSARRDSYSYEQYF
>TRBJ2-7|TRBV25-1|TRBD2|NA
TGTGCCAGCAGTGAAACCCGACCTCAACTAGCGGGGGGTGCCTACGAGCAGTACTTC
CASSETRPQLAGGAYEQYF
>TRBJ1-5|TRBV7-3|NA|few
TGTGCCAGCAGCTTAAGTCCGAATCAGCCCCAGCATTTT
CASSLSPNQPQHF
>TRBJ1-1|TRBV10-1|NA|few
TGCGCCAGCCCCGGGACTCAAATGGGGACTGAAGCTTTCTTT
CASPGTQMGTEAFF
>TRBJ2-3|TRBV18|TRBD2|few
TGTGCCAGCTCACCCCGGGGGGGCCGCACAGATACGCAGTATTTT
CASSPRGGRTDTQYF
>TRBJ1-2|TRBV20-1|NA|NA
TGCAGTGCTATAAACAGGGAAATGTATGGCTACACCTTC
CSAINREMYGYTF
>TRBJ2-7|TRBV15|NA|NA
TGTGCCACCAGCAGAGATTTCGGTTACGAGCAGTACTTC
CATSRDFGYEQYF
>TRBJ2-7|TRBV24-1|NA|medium-sized
TGTGCCACCAGTGACCCCGGTGGGCCGGACGAGCAGTACTTC
CATSDPGGPDEQYF
>TRBJ1-1|TRBV19|NA|few
TGTGCCAGTATAGCCGTGACAGAACCGAACACTGAAGCTTTCTTT
CASIAVTEPNTEAFF
>TRBJ1-1|TRBV24-1|NA|NA
TGTGCCACCAGTGTCGAAATAGGGAACACTGAAGCTTTCTTT
CATSVEIGNTEAFF
>TRBJ2-5|TRBV7-8|TRBD2|NA
TGTGTCAGCAGCCCCGGGACTAGCGGGATCCGATACCAAGAGACCCAGTACTTC
CVSSPGTSGIRYQETQYF
>TRBJ1-1|TRBV12-5|NA|NA
TGTGCTAGTGCCACTGGACAGTCCCCCGCTTTCTTT
CASATGQSPAFF
>TRBJ1-5|TRBV7-8|NA|medium-sized
TGTGCCAGCAGCTTAGGCCAGAATCAGCCCCAGCATTTT
CASSLGQNQPQHF
>TRBJ1-1|TRBV20-1|TRBD1|NA
TGCAGTGCTAGAGATCAGGGGGGAAACACTGAAGCTTTCTTT
CSARDQGGNTEAFF
>TRBJ2-7|TRBV2|TRBD1|NA
TGTGCCAGCACTGTTACCGGGACAGCCTACGAGCAGTACTTC
CASTVTGTAYEQYF
>TRBJ2-7|TRBV7-2|NA|NA
TGTGCCAGCAGCTTAGCCCCGACAGGCACCGACTACGAGCAGTACTTC
CASSLAPTGTDYEQYF
>TRBJ2-3|TRBV20-1|NA|few
TGCAGTGCTCACCCCGGAATAGCGCCAGATACGCAGTATTTT
CSAHPGIAPDTQYF
>TRBJ2-5|TRBV27|NA|NA
TGTGCCAGCAGTTTAACTTTGGGGACTCCCCAGTACTTC
CASSLTLGTPQYF
>TRBJ1-6|TRBV20-1|NA|NA
TGCAGTGCTAGACAGGGGCGGAATTCACCCCTCCACTTT
CSARQGRNSPLHF
>TRBJ1-3|TRBV6-1|NA|few
TGTGCCAGCAGTGAAGAGGGGAGAGCAAACACCATATATTTT
CASSEEGRANTIYF
>TRBJ1-1|TRBV5-1|TRBD1|NA
TGCGCCAGCAGCTTGTGGGGACAGGGGATGAACACTGAAGCTTTCTTT
CASSLWGQGMNTEAFF
>TRBJ2-7|TRBV24-1|NA|few
TGTGCCACCAGTGGCGGGGTGGGGGAGCAGTACTTC
CATSGGVGEQYF
>TRBJ2-7|TRBV12-3/TRBV12-4|NA|few
TGTGCCAGCAGTTTGGTCAGGGGTTCCGAGCAGTACTTC
CASSLVRGSEQYF